This T cell receptor beta chain was documented in a study of blood T cells in healthy people across ages. Study as a whole: About one barcoded TCR beta cDNA was captured per two T cells. General study results and limits: More naive CD4+ cells and higher diversity were found in long-lived than in aged donors.

Alongside a J-beta primer mix, a sample-barcoded 5' primer served in a second PCR lasting about 7 to 12 cycles. In TCRdb, the 5' RACE reads were re-called with MiXCR into one record per CDR3 protein. The sample has about 780,000 distinct CDR3 sequences; around 45% are singletons. Total RNA extracted from each sample amounted to at least 6 micrograms. V trimming: 4 bases; J trimming: 3 bases; junction bases outside the gene matches: 7. CDR3 length equals 15 residues. The germline gives CDR1 SGHTA, CDR2 FQGNSA. This clonotype was detected only a few times. Its target is not known. The sequence was obtained from a man older than 75 in good health. Sequences were obtained from blood. This chain connects TRBV7-2 to TRBJ2-3; TRBD2 agrees at 7 bases. The CDR3 spells CASSSPGGRTDTQYF. The CDR3 bases are TGTGCCAGCAGCTCCCCTGGCGGGAGAACAGATACGCAGTATTTT.